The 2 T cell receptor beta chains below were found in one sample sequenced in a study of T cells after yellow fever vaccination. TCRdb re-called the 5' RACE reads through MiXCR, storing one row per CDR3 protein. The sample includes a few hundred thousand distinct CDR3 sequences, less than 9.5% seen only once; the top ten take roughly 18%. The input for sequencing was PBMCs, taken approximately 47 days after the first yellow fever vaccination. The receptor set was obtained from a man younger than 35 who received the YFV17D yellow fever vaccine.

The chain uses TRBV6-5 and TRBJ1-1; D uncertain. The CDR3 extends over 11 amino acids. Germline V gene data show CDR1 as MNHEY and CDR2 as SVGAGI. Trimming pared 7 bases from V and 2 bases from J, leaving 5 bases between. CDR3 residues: CASKTNTEAFF. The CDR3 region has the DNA TGTGCCAGCAAGACTAACACTGAAGCTTTCTTT.

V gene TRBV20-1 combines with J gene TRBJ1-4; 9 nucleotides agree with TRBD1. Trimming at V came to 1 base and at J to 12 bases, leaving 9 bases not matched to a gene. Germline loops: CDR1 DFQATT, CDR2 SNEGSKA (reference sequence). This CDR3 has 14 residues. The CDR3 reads CSARALDRGGELFF. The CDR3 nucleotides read TGCAGTGCTAGAGCCCTGGACAGGGGAGGGGAACTGTTTTTT.